What follows describes a single TCR beta chain. Its matching antigen is unknown. The junction and the germline gene differ at one end; a read error may be behind it. The study co-extracted DNA and RNA from 20-30 mg of unsorted bulk tissue. This entry comes from a study of tumor-infiltrating lymphocytes in primary liver carcinoma. Study-level findings and limits: Tumor region pairs outstripped tumor-adjacent and tumor-blood pairs in overlap.

With a constant-region primer, TCR beta cDNA was made from approximately 500 ng of total RNA. Libraries for TCR beta were built through three nested multiplex PCR rounds, which together made up a slightly modified ARM-PCR procedure. Two initial PCR rounds of around 9 cycles each paired TRBV1-TRBV30 forward primers with a C-beta reverse primer. TCRdb reanalysed the multiplex PCR reads using MiXCR and keeps one entry per CDR3 protein. The sample has about 59,000 distinct CDR3 sequences, about three quarters seen once. CDR3 length: 14 residues. This TCR came from a middle-aged man with primary liver carcinoma and hepatitis B virus infection. The sequenced sample consisted of liver tumor tissue from sampling region 2. Subset defined: tumor region T2, inferior pole. V is TRBV12-3 or TRBV12-4 and J is TRBJ1-2, with TRBD1 identical over 9 bases. CDR3 sequence reads: CPSSLGTGSYGYTF. The CDR3 bases are TGTCCCAGCAGTCTCGGGACAGGGTCCTATGGCTACACCTTC.